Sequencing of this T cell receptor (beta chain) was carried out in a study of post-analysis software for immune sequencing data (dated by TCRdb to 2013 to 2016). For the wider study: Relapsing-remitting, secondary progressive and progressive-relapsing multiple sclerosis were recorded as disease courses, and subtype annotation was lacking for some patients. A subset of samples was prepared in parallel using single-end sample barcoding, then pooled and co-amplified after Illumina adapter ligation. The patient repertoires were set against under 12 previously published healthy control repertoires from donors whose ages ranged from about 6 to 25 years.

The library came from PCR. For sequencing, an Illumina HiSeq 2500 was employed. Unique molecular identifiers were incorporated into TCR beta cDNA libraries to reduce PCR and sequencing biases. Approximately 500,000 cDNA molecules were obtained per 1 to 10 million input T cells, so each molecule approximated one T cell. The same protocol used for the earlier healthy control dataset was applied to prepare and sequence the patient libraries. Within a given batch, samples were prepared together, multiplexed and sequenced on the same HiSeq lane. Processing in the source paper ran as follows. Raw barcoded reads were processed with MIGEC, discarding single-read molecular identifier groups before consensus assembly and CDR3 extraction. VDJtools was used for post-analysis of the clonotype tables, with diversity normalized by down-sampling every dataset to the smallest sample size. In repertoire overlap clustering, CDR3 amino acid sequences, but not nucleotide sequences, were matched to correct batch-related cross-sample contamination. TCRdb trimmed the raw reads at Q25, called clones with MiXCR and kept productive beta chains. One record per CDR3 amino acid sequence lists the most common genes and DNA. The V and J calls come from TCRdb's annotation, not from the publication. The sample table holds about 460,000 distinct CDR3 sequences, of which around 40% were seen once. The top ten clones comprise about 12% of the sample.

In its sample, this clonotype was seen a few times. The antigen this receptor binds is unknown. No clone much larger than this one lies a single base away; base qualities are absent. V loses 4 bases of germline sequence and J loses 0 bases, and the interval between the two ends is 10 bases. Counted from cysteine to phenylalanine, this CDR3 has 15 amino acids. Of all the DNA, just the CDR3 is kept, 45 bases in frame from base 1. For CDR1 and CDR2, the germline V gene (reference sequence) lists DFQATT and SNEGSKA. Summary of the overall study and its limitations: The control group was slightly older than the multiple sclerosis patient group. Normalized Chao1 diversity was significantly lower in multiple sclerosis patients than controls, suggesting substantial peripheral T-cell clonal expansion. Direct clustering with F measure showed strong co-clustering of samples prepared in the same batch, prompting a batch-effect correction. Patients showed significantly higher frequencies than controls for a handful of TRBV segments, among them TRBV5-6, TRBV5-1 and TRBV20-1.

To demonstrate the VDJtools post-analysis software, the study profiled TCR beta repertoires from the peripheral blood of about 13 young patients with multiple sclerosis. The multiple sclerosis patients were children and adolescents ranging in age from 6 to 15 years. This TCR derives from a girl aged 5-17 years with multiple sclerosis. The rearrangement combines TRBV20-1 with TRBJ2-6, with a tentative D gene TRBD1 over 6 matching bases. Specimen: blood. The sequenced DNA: TGCAGTGCTACCGGGACACCCTCTGGGGCCAACGTCCTGACTTTC. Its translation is CSATGTPSGANVLTF.